These T cell receptor beta chains were read from a single sample in a study of blood T cell repertoires in COVID-19. Produced via immunoSEQ multiplex PCR; TCRdb's table is partial and in-frame only. The table has about 52,000 clones, more than 85% seen once. Source material: peripheral blood. The receptors come from a human donor with active COVID-19. The donor label of this sample is uncertain. The CDR3 runs from the conserved cysteine through the conserved F or W. D genes are given only for firm matches. For some rows the clone size is stated as once, few or many, or as a class when expanded; others skip it.

clone size,V gene,J gene,D gene,CDR3 DNA,CDR3 protein
.,TRBV5-6,TRBJ2-2,.,TGTGCCAGCAGCTCGGGTTACGCGAACACCGGGGAGCTGTTTTTT,CASSSGYANTGELFF
.,TRBV7-3,TRBJ2-2,TRBD1,TGTGCCAGCAGCCAGGGGGACACCGGGGAGCTGTTTTTT,CASSQGDTGELFF
.,TRBV9,TRBJ2-3,TRBD2,TGTGCCAGCAGCGTAGGGACTAGCGGGGTGAGCACAGATACGCAGTATTTT,CASSVGTSGVSTDTQYF
.,TRBV7-3,TRBJ2-1,TRBD1,TGTGCCAGCAGCCAGGACAGGGGGTCCTACAATGAGCAGTTCTTC,CASSQDRGSYNEQFF
.,TRBV4-1,TRBJ1-2,.,TGCGCCAGCAGCCAAGGGGCTCGGGGTTACTCCGGCTATGGCTACACCTTC,CASSQGARGYSGYGYTF
once,TRBV10-3,TRBJ1-1,TRBD1,TGTGCCATCAGGGGACAGGGGGCACTGAACACTGAAGCTTTCTTT,CAIRGQGALNTEAFF
.,TRBV7-2,TRBJ1-5,.,TGTGCCAGCAGCTTATTAGCCGTTAGGGGGAGCAATCAGCCCCAGCATTTT,CASSLLAVRGSNQPQHF
.,TRBV23-1,TRBJ1-1,.,TGCGCCAGCAGTCCCGCCGGGGCGGGGCCACACGACCATTACACTGAAGCTTTCTTT,CASSPAGAGPHDHYTEAFF
.,TRBV6-5,TRBJ1-6,TRBD1,TGTGCCAGCAGTTACCAGGACAGGGGATATTCACCCCTCCACTTT,CASSYQDRGYSPLHF
once,TRBV10-3,TRBJ1-6,.,TGTGCCATCAGTGAGTCTGGACAGACACTTAATTCACCCCTCCACTTT,CAISESGQTLNSPLHF
.,TRBV7-7,TRBJ2-3,TRBD2,TGTGCTAGCAGTCGCGGACTAGCGGGGTATACAGATACGCAGTATTTT,CASSRGLAGYTDTQYF
.,TRBV9,TRBJ2-2,.,TGTGCCAGCAGCGTAGATGCGGGGACGCACGCCGGGGAGCTGTTTTTT,CASSVDAGTHAGELFF
.,TRBV11-2,TRBJ1-2,TRBD1,TGTGCCAGCAGTCGGGACAGGGGGCGAGGCTACACCTTC,CASSRDRGRGYTF
.,TRBV6-1,TRBJ1-5,.,TGTGCCAGCAGTGAGACTGAACGTAGGAATCAGCCCCAGCATTTT,CASSETERRNQPQHF
.,TRBV5-3,TRBJ2-6,TRBD1,TGTGCCAGAAGCTTCTGCACAGGGGTAAGGGTCTCTGGGGCCAACGTCCTGACTTTC,CARSFCTGVRVSGANVLTF
.,TRBV5-4,TRBJ2-2,.,TGTGCCAGCAGCCATGGACTTGACGGGGAGCTGTTTTTT,CASSHGLDGELFF
few,TRBV18,TRBJ2-2,.,TGTGCCAGCTCACCAAACCAGGGTACGAACACCGGGGAGCTGTTTTTT,CASSPNQGTNTGELFF
.,TRBV7-2,TRBJ1-2,.,TGTGCCAGCAGCTTAGGTTCAACTGGGGCGCGCTACACCTTC,CASSLGSTGARYTF
.,TRBV11-1,TRBJ1-5,.,TGTGCCAGCAGCGCCAGGGTCGATCAGCCCCAGCATTTT,CASSARVDQPQHF
.,TRBV10-3,TRBJ1-3,.,TGTGCCATCAGTGAGGTCGCAGGGGTTTGGAACACCATATATTTT,CAISEVAGVWNTIYF
.,TRBV7-2,TRBJ2-1,TRBD2,TGTGCCAGCAGCTTAGCAGCTAGCGGGGGGGCCAGCTCCTACAATGAGCAGTTCTTC,CASSLAASGGASSYNEQFF
.,TRBV12-3/TRBV12-4,TRBJ1-2,TRBD1,TGTGCCAGCAGTCCAGGGGGCGGCTATGGCTACACCTTC,CASSPGGGYGYTF
.,TRBV4-2,TRBJ2-1,TRBD2,TGTGCCAGCAGCCAAGGACTAGCGGGGGGGCCGGGCGGAAATGAGCAGTTCTTC,CASSQGLAGGPGGNEQFF
.,TRBV7-9,TRBJ2-4,TRBD2,TGTGCCAGCAGCTTAGGGACTAGCGGGGGGGCAGCCAAAAACATTCAGTACTTC,CASSLGTSGGAAKNIQYF
.,TRBV6-6,TRBJ1-5,.,TGTGCCAGCAGTTCAGGGGACCGGCCCCAGCATTTT,CASSSGDRPQHF
.,TRBV4-1,TRBJ2-2,TRBD1,TGCGCCAGCAGCCGACTAACCGGGACAGGGATCACCGGGGAGCTGTTTTTT,CASSRLTGTGITGELFF
.,TRBV4-3,TRBJ1-5,.,TGCGCCAGCAGCCAAGGGTCCCGGGTTCTAATTGGGAATCAGCCCCAGCATTTT,CASSQGSRVLIGNQPQHF
.,TRBV6-1,TRBJ1-5,.,TGTGCCAGCAGTGAAGTCTTGGGCAGGTTTCTCAATAGCAATCAGCCCCAGCATTTT,CASSEVLGRFLNSNQPQHF
.,TRBV7-2,TRBJ2-7,TRBD1,TGTGCCAGCAATTCATGGACAGGCATGGGCGAGCAGTACTTC,CASNSWTGMGEQYF
.,TRBV3-1/TRBV3-2,TRBJ1-6,.,TGTGCCAGCAGCCAAGGGTGGCGGGGTAATTCACCCCTCCACTTT,CASSQGWRGNSPLHF
once,TRBV5-1,TRBJ2-2,TRBD1,TGCGCCAGCACCGGACAGGGAAACACCGGGGAGCTGTTTTTT,CASTGQGNTGELFF
.,TRBV25-1,TRBJ1-2,.,TGTGCCAGCAGTGAGGGAGGGGGGGCTTATGGCTACACCTTC,CASSEGGGAYGYTF
.,TRBV7-8,TRBJ1-5,TRBD1,TGTGCCAGCAGCTTATTGCGGACAGGGGGCGATCAGCCCCAGCATTTT,CASSLLRTGGDQPQHF
.,TRBV6-5,TRBJ1-4,.,TGTGCCAGCAACTCGATAGGGACAAATAATGAAAAACTGTTTTTT,CASNSIGTNNEKLFF
.,TRBV6-1,TRBJ1-3,.,TGTGCCAGCAGTGAAGCTGAACGGCGGGTCTCTGGAAACACCATATATTTT,CASSEAERRVSGNTIYF
once,TRBV7-2,TRBJ1-3,.,TGTGCCAGCAGCTTATCCCGCGGCTCCTCTGGAAACACCATATATTTT,CASSLSRGSSGNTIYF